The 27 T cell receptor beta chains presented below share a single source sample, sequenced in a study of PD-1 blockade in classical Hodgkin lymphoma. The repertoire was sequenced with immunoSEQ multiplex PCR; TCRdb's copy has only in-frame clones and lacks some. The data show tens of thousands of clones, nearly 90% seen once. This sample's time point: cycle 4 day 1 (C4D1), after less than seven weeks of nivolumab. Each patient relapsed following autologous stem cell transplantation, and prior brentuximab vedotin exposure differed. Sequencing was performed on peripheral blood mononuclear cells (PBMCs), taken before the fourth cycle of nivolumab. Source of these receptors: a human donor with classical Hodgkin lymphoma.

This clone has only a few counts. The chain recombines TRBV11-2 with TRBJ2-7; D assignment may be TRBD1 or TRBD2 (6 bases each). Germline loops: CDR1 SGHAT, CDR2 FQNNGV. Trimming cost V 4 bases and J 6 bases, with 16 bases left between them. There are 14 residues in the CDR3. CDR3 amino acids: CASSSLRGTSEQYF. The CDR3 coding sequence is TGTGCCAGCAGCTCTCTCCGGGGGACAAGCGAGCAGTACTTC.

This rearrangement joins TRBV27 to TRBJ1-6; 10 nucleotides agree with TRBD1. Germline V gives CDR1 MNHEY, CDR2 SMNVEV (reference sequence). This CDR3 is 17 amino acids long. V lost 4 bases, J lost 8 bases, and 11 bases stayed unmatched. The CDR3 DNA follows: TGTGCCAGCAGTTCACTCACCGGGACAGGGGAACATTCACCCCTCCACTTT. Protein sequence: CASSSLTGTGEHSPLHF.

The V call is TRBV7-9, the J call TRBJ1-1, with 7 bases lining up with TRBD1. This CDR3 has 18 amino acids. CDR1 and CDR2 (germline): SEHNR, FQNEAQ (reference sequence). The ends lost 4 bases at V and 1 base at J; junction bases unmatched: 15. CDR3 residues: CASSSGSLQGNRNTEAFF. As DNA, the CDR3 is TGTGCCAGCAGCTCTGGTAGCCTACAGGGGAATCGGAACACTGAAGCTTTCTTT.

V usage is TRBV9 and J usage is TRBJ2-7; D not resolved. Trimming stripped 0 bases from V and 2 bases from J, with 12 bases between. CDR3 length: 15 residues. CDR1 is SGDLS and CDR2 is YYNGEE in the germline V gene. The CDR3 sequence is CASSVGREEAYEQYF. CDR3 nucleotides: TGTGCCAGCAGCGTAGGGCGAGAAGAGGCCTACGAGCAGTACTTC.

The rearrangement uses TRBV5-4 and TRBJ2-7; 7 bases line up with TRBD1. The V gene end was trimmed by 4 bases and the J gene end by 4 bases; junction bases not matched to a gene: 2. Germline V CDR1 and CDR2: SGHNT, YYREEE (reference sequence). The CDR3 consists of 12 residues. The CDR3: CASSQQGYEQYF. As DNA, the CDR3 is TGTGCCAGCAGCCAACAGGGGTACGAGCAGTACTTC.

The CDR3 DNA follows: TGTGCCAGCAGCCCAGGGGGTAGAGAGCAGTTCTTC. Encoded protein: CASSPGGREQFF. V is TRBV27 and J is TRBJ2-1, with 7 bases lining up with TRBD1. The V gene end was trimmed by 6 bases and the J gene end by 10 bases; junction bases not matched to a gene: 6. CDR3 length equals 12 residues. Germline CDR1 and CDR2: MNHEY and SMNVEV (reference sequence).

The chain couples TRBV5-4 to TRBJ2-2, with TRBD1 matching over 9 bases. CDR1 SGHNT and CDR2 YYREEE come from the germline V gene (reference sequence). V was pared by 4 bases and J by 5 bases, with 9 bases of the junction left unmatched. The CDR3 runs 16 residues. CDR3: CASSRWTGEGTGELFF. CDR3 nucleotide sequence: TGTGCCAGCAGCCGGTGGACAGGGGAAGGAACCGGGGAGCTGTTTTTT.

The gene calls are TRBV28 and TRBJ1-1; 8 bases line up with TRBD1. Unmatched junction bases numbered 15, after V lost 5 bases and J lost 10 bases. Germline values: CDR1 MDHEN, CDR2 SYDVKM. This CDR3 is built from 15 residues. The CDR3 bases are TGTGCCAGCAGTGCCCAGGGGGCGCGGGCCCAGGTAGCTTTCTTT. Its protein product is CASSAQGARAQVAFF.

The chain links TRBV28 to TRBJ1-6, with 9 bases identical to TRBD1. This CDR3 comprises 15 residues. Germline V gene data show CDR1 as MDHEN and CDR2 as SYDVKM. Germline trimming cut 8 bases from V and 7 bases from J; bases unmatched to any gene: 9. This CDR3 reads CASCSNRGPNSPLHF. The CDR3 coding sequence is TGTGCCAGCTGTTCTAACAGGGGGCCAAATTCACCCCTCCACTTT. Supplemented by reference TRBV28 and TRBJ1-6, the full variable domain reads DVKVTQSSRYLVKRTGEKVFLECVQDMDHENMFWYRQDPGLGLRLIYFSYDVKMKEKGDIPEGYSVSREKKERFSLILESASTNQTSMYLCASCSNRGPNSPLHFGNGTRLTVT.

The J gene is TRBJ2-5, the V gene TRBV5-4; tentatively, D is TRBD2 (6 bases). There are 16 residues in the CDR3. CDR1 is SGHNT and CDR2 is YYREEE in the germline V gene (reference sequence). Trimming stripped 1 base from V and 3 bases from J, with 16 bases between. This CDR3 is CASSLSGGAKEETQYF. The CDR3 DNA sequence: TGTGCCAGCAGCTTGTCTGGCGGGGCGAAGGAAGAGACCCAGTACTTC.

The rearrangement links TRBV5-8 to TRBJ2-4; D possibly corresponds to TRBD2 (7 bases). The germline V gene encodes CDR1 SGHTS and CDR2 YDEGEE. The ends were cut back, 4 bases at V and 2 bases at J, with 16 bases in the middle. This CDR3 has 16 residues. The CDR3 protein is CASSLLGGASKNIQYF. The CDR3 DNA is TGTGCCAGCAGCCTCCTGGGGGGGGCCTCCAAAAACATTCAGTACTTC.

The chain is built from TRBV5-1 and TRBJ1-6; D remains ambiguous. The CDR3 runs 12 residues. Germline V lookup: CDR1 SGHRS, CDR2 YFSETQ. V was clipped by 3 bases and J by 11 bases, with 9 bases between them. The CDR3 sequence is CASSSPPAPLHF. As DNA, the CDR3 is TGCGCCAGCAGCTCCCCGCCGGCACCCCTCCACTTT.

The DNA for the CDR3 is TGCGCCAGCAGCTTGGTGGTGGCGGGCACCGGGGAGCTGTTTTTT. This encodes CASSLVVAGTGELFF. The chain is built from TRBV5-1 and TRBJ2-2; TRBD2 might be the D (5 bases). V was pared by 0 bases and J by 4 bases, with 10 bases between. CDR1 and CDR2 (germline): SGHRS, YFSETQ. This CDR3 is built from 15 residues.

The chain couples TRBV7-9 to TRBJ2-5, with D maybe TRBD1 (5 bases). This CDR3 comprises 16 residues. Germline lookup yields CDR1 SEHNR and CDR2 FQNEAQ (reference sequence). Trimming took off 7 bases at V and 0 bases at J, with 18 bases between the two ends. CDR3 residues: CASTVDSASYQETQYF. CDR3 DNA sequence: TGTGCCAGCACCGTCGACAGTGCATCGTACCAAGAGACCCAGTACTTC.

The chain links TRBV7-8 to TRBJ2-3; D call uncertain. Trimming left V 4 bases short and J 3 bases short, with 2 bases between. The CDR3 is 11 residues long. Germline loops: CDR1 SGHVS, CDR2 FQNEAQ. The CDR3 spells CASSSTDTQYF. In nucleotides, the CDR3 is TGTGCCAGCAGCTCGACAGATACGCAGTATTTT. The full variable domain, rest sourced from reference TRBV7-8 and TRBJ2-3, is GAGVSQSPRYKVAKRGQDVALRCDPISGHVSLFWYQQALGQGPEFLTYFQNEAQLDKSGLPSDRFFAERPEGSVSTLKIQRTQQEDSAVYLCASSSTDTQYFGPGTRLTVL.

This sequence joins TRBV6-6 and TRBJ2-2; D may correspond to TRBD1 or TRBD2 (7 bases each). CDR1 is MNHNY and CDR2 is SVGAGI in the germline V gene (reference sequence). This CDR3 comprises 16 residues. The V end lost 5 bases, the J end lost 4 bases, and 17 bases lay between the germline ends. The CDR3 loop reads CASSPLGRGGTGELFF. DNA of the CDR3: TGTGCCAGCAGTCCTCTGGGCAGGGGGGGCACCGGGGAGCTGTTTTTT.

This clone was picked up one time. This chain connects TRBV2 to TRBJ2-7; 7 bases agree with TRBD2. V was pared by 2 bases and J by 3 bases, with 1 base of the junction left unmatched. CDR3 length equals 13 residues. Germline V gene lookup returns CDR1 SNHLY and CDR2 FYNNEI. The CDR3, as DNA: TGTGCCAGCAGTGAAAGCGGGGTCTACGAGCAGTACTTC. Its protein product is CASSESGVYEQYF.

The chain links TRBV30 to TRBJ1-1; D gene unclear. CDR3 length: 13 amino acids. The germline gives CDR1 GTSNPN, CDR2 SVGIG (reference sequence). The ends were cut back, 4 bases at V and 2 bases at J, with 11 bases in the middle. The CDR3 sequence: CAWKGLGNTEAFF. CDR3 in DNA: TGTGCCTGGAAGGGTCTGGGTAACACTGAAGCTTTCTTT. The whole variable domain, filled in from reference TRBV30 and TRBJ1-1, reads SQTIHQWPATLVQPVGSPLSLECTVEGTSNPNLYWYRQAAGRGLQLLFYSVGIGQISSEVPQNLSASRPQDRQFILSSKKLLLSDSGFYLCAWKGLGNTEAFFGQGTRLTVV.

The chain employs TRBV6-1 and TRBJ1-4; D is ambiguous. The CDR3 spans 11 residues. V dropped 11 bases and J dropped 13 bases, with 17 bases sitting between them. Germline V gene sequence: CDR1 MNHNS, CDR2 SASEGT. CDR3 sequence: CAPYRVIRLFF. CDR3 bases: TGTGCCCCCTATCGGGTCATTCGACTGTTTTTT.

This clone was observed a few times. This sequence joins TRBV5-1 and TRBJ2-5; TRBD2 is a possible D gene (6 bases). V lost 2 bases to trimming and J lost 2 bases, with 7 bases between them. The CDR3 runs 13 residues. The germline gives CDR1 SGHRS, CDR2 YFSETQ. CDR3 sequence reads: CASSFSGQETQYF. The CDR3 DNA reads as TGCGCCAGCAGCTTTAGCGGACAAGAGACCCAGTACTTC. The full variable domain, with the rest looked up from reference TRBV5-1 and TRBJ2-5, is KAGVTQTPRYLIKTRGQQVTLSCSPISGHRSVSWYQQTPGQGLQFLFEYFSETQRNKGNFPGRFSGRQFSNSRSEMNVSTLELGDSALYLCASSFSGQETQYFGPGTRLLVL.

The chain joins TRBV7-3 to TRBJ2-1, with 9 positions matching TRBD2. Germline V gene lookup returns CDR1 SGHTA and CDR2 FQGTGA. V trimming: 5 bases; J trimming: 5 bases; junction bases outside the gene matches: 7. The CDR3 covers 15 residues. The DNA of the CDR3 is TGTGCCAGCAGCCCATCAGCGGGGGGAAACAATGAGCAGTTCTTC. Translated: CASSPSAGGNNEQFF.

The J gene is TRBJ2-7, the V gene TRBV23-1; D might be TRBD2 (5 bases). TRBV23-1 is treated as an ORF (open reading frame) with a function not yet certain. Trimming took 8 bases from V and 6 from J, leaving 17 bases between them. The CDR3 runs 13 residues. CDR3 sequence: CASPRGRALEQYF. CDR3 sequence (DNA): TGCGCCAGCCCACGGGGTCGGGCTCTCGAGCAGTACTTC.

The chain links TRBV2 to TRBJ2-5; no clear D gene. The CDR3 is made up of 12 amino acids. Trimming took 5 bases from V and 4 from J, leaving 8 bases between them. Germline V gene lookup returns CDR1 SNHLY and CDR2 FYNNEI. The DNA for the CDR3 is TGTGCCAGCAGTTCGGAGAGAGAGACCCAGTACTTC. It translates to CASSSERETQYF.

The chain is built from TRBV6-4 and TRBJ2-7; TRBD2 aligns across 13 bases. The trim removed 6 bases at V and 5 bases at J, leaving 7 bases unmatched. The length of the CDR3 is 15 residues. Germline V gene lookup returns CDR1 MRHNA and CDR2 SNTAGT. The CDR3 loop is CASSATSGGAHEQYF. The CDR3 DNA is TGTGCCAGCAGCGCTACTAGCGGGGGGGCCCACGAGCAGTACTTC.

For the CDR3, the DNA is TGCGCCAGCAGCCGCGACAGGGGAGGGGCTGAAGCTTTCTTT. Amino acid sequence: CASSRDRGGAEAFF. This chain uses TRBV5-1 with TRBJ1-1; TRBD1 matches 8 bases. From germline, CDR1 is SGHRS and CDR2 YFSETQ. The length of the CDR3 is 14 residues. Trimming at V came to 4 bases and at J to 6 bases, leaving 8 bases not matched to a gene.

Points on this clone: Other DNA sequences in this specimen translate into the identical CDR3. This sequence joins TRBV5-1 and TRBJ2-2, with D perhaps TRBD1 (6 bases). This CDR3 is 14 amino acids long. Germline CDR1 SGHRS, CDR2 YFSETQ. V was pared by 0 bases and J by 4 bases, with 7 bases between. As DNA, the CDR3 is TGCGCCAGCAGCTTGGACAGGGCCACCGGGGAGCTGTTTTTT. Translating it yields CASSLDRATGELFF.

V is TRBV11-3 and J is TRBJ2-1; 12 nucleotides align to TRBD2. With 5 bases clipped from V and 3 bases from J, the junction kept 5 bases outside the gene matches. CDR1 is SGHNT, CDR2 YENEEA, per germline. The CDR3 is made up of 16 amino acids. The CDR3 loop is CASSPRLAGDYNEQFF. CDR3 in DNA: TGTGCCAGCAGCCCGCGACTAGCGGGGGACTACAATGAGCAGTTCTTC.